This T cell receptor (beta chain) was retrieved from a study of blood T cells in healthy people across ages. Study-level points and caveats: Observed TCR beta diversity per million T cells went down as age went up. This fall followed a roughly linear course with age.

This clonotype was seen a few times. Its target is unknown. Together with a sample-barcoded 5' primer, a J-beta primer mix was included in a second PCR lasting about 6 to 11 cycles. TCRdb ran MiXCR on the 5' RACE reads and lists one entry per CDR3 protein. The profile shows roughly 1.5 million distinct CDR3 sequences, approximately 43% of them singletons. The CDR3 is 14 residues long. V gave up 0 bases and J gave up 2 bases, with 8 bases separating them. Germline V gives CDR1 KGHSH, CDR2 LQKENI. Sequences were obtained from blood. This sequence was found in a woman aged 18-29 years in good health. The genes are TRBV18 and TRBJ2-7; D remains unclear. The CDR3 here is CASSPPVLTYEQYF. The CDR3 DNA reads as TGTGCCAGCTCACCACCGGTACTCACCTACGAGCAGTACTTC.